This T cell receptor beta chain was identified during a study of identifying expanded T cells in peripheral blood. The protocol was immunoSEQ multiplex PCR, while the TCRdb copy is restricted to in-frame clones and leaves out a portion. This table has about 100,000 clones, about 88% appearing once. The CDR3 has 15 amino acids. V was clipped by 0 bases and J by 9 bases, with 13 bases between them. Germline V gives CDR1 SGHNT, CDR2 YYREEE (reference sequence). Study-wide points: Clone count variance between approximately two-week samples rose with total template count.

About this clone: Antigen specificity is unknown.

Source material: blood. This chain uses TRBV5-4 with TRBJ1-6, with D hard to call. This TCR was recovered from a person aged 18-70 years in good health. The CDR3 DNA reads TGTGCCAGCAGCTTGGAGGAGGGCATCAGTTCACCCCTCCACTTT. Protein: CASSLEEGISSPLHF.